The next 30 T cell receptor beta chains were all read from a single sample in a study of blood T cell repertoires in COVID-19. Using immunoSEQ multiplex PCR, the repertoire was profiled, and TCRdb retains in-frame clones only, with some absent. The sample contains about 200,000 clones, about nine tenths of which appear only once. Sequenced: peripheral blood. The receptors stem from a man aged 50 to 60 with acute or convalescent COVID-19.

This clone was observed a single time. The V gene is TRBV7-3, the J gene TRBJ1-6; D unresolved. The ends were cut back, 0 bases at V and 9 bases at J, with 9 bases in the middle. Germline V gene lookup returns CDR1 SGHTA and CDR2 FQGTGA. The CDR3 loop spans 14 amino acids. The CDR3 DNA is TGTGCCAGCAGCTTAACCGGGTCGGGTTCACCCCTCCACTTT. As protein: CASSLTGSGSPLHF. The whole variable domain, filled in from reference TRBV7-3 and TRBJ1-6, reads GAGVSQTPSNKVTEKGKYVELRCDPISGHTALYWYRQSLGQGPEFLIYFQGTGAADDSGLPNDRFFAVRPEGSVSTLKIQRTERGDSAVYLCASSLTGSGSPLHFGNGTRLTVT.

The gene calls are TRBV11-2 and TRBJ2-1; tentatively, D is TRBD2 (5 bases). Germline V CDR1 and CDR2: SGHAT, FQNNGV. V was pared by 5 bases and J by 0 bases, with 11 bases between. The CDR3 runs 15 residues. The CDR3 DNA is TGTGCCAGCAGCCCGGAGGCGAGCTCCTACAATGAGCAGTTCTTC. It is translated as CASSPEASSYNEQFF.

The CDR3 DNA is TGTGCCACCAGCAGAGCGCCATCCTCATCGGGGGAAAAACTGTTTTTT. Translated, it gives CATSRAPSSSGEKLFF. The chain recombines TRBV15 with TRBJ1-4, with D uncertain. Trimming took 1 base from V and 8 from J, leaving 17 bases between them. Germline lookup yields CDR1 LNHNV and CDR2 YYDKDF (reference sequence). CDR3 size: 16 residues.

This clone is a singleton in its sample. V usage is TRBV12-5 and J usage is TRBJ1-2, with 7 nucleotides matching TRBD1. J gave up 3 bases and V 6 bases, and 10 bases lay outside the gene matches. The germline CDR1 and CDR2 sequences are LGHNT and FRNRAP. The CDR3 has 15 amino acids. The CDR3 loop is CASGRTGTVDYGYTF. CDR3 sequence (DNA): TGTGCTAGTGGCCGCACCGGGACAGTCGACTATGGCTACACCTTC.

The CDR3 is CASSSERKETQYF. The CDR3 nucleotides read TGTGCCAGTAGTAGCGAGAGAAAAGAGACCCAGTACTTC. The V gene is TRBV19, the J gene TRBJ2-5; D is ambiguous. The CDR3 has 13 amino acids. With 4 bases removed from V and 3 bases from J, the gap between germline ends came to 9 bases. Germline CDR1 and CDR2: LNHDA and SQIVND (reference sequence).

This clone was counted once. The V and J genes are TRBV7-2 and TRBJ2-5, with D perhaps matching TRBD1 (5 bases). CDR3 length: 14 residues. V dropped 1 base and J dropped 2 bases, with 8 bases sitting between them. Germline assignment: CDR1 SGHTA and CDR2 FQGNSA. CDR3 sequence: CASSLGRAQETQYF. The CDR3 DNA sequence: TGTGCCAGCAGCTTAGGCAGGGCACAAGAGACCCAGTACTTC.

This chain connects TRBV5-4 to TRBJ1-3; D might be TRBD1 (5 bases). CDR1 SGHNT and CDR2 YYREEE come from the germline V gene (reference sequence). This CDR3 has 16 residues. Trimming left V 2 bases short and J 2 bases short, with 14 bases between. CDR3 in amino acids: CASSFGGSGTGNTIYF. For the CDR3, the DNA is TGTGCCAGCAGCTTCGGGGGGTCGGGGACTGGAAACACCATATATTTT.

This chain joins TRBV9 and TRBJ1-6; 9 nucleotides line up with TRBD1. The CDR3 runs to 18 residues. Looked up from germline, CDR1 is SGDLS and CDR2 is YYNGEE. The V gene end was trimmed by 0 bases and the J gene end by 5 bases; junction bases not matched to a gene: 9. CDR3 bases: TGTGCCAGCAGCGTAGGAGGGCCGACAGGGGGGGATAATTCACCCCTCCACTTT. It encodes CASSVGGPTGGDNSPLHF.

The genes are TRBV7-8 and TRBJ2-7; no reliable D call. Germline V gene data show CDR1 as SGHVS and CDR2 as FQNEAQ. The CDR3 length is 13 residues. V lost 4 bases and J lost 1, with 8 bases in between. CDR3 sequence reads: CASSYQLSYEQYF. The CDR3 bases are TGTGCCAGCAGCTATCAACTATCCTACGAGCAGTACTTC. Supplemented by reference TRBV7-8 and TRBJ2-7, the full variable domain reads GAGVSQSPRYKVAKRGQDVALRCDPISGHVSLFWYQQALGQGPEFLTYFQNEAQLDKSGLPSDRFFAERPEGSVSTLKIQRTQQEDSAVYLCASSYQLSYEQYFGPGTRLTVT.

This chain uses TRBV5-1 with TRBJ2-3, with a tentative D call TRBD1 (6 bases). The CDR3 loop spans 16 amino acids. The V end was cut by 0 bases, the J end by 3 bases, with 14 bases between. CDR1 is SGHRS, CDR2 YFSETQ, per germline. The CDR3 here is CASSLGNTGLTDTQYF. The CDR3 coding sequence is TGCGCCAGCAGCTTGGGGAACACAGGGTTAACAGATACGCAGTATTTT.

This chain uses TRBV4-3 with TRBJ2-3; D not certain. The V end lost 2 bases, the J end lost 5 bases, and 5 bases lay between the germline ends. Germline CDR1 LGHNA, CDR2 YSLEER. This CDR3 has 12 residues. Written as DNA, the CDR3 is TGCGCCAGCAGCCAACGAGGAGATACGCAGTATTTT. This encodes CASSQRGDTQYF.

This clone has only a few counts. The V gene is TRBV3-1 (or the pseudogene TRBV3-2), the J gene TRBJ2-1; 10 bases match TRBD2. With V trimmed by 4 bases and J by 7 bases, 10 bases remained unmatched. Per the germline V gene, CDR1 is LGHDT and CDR2 is YNNKEL (reference sequence). This CDR3 spans 16 amino acids. The CDR3 sequence is CASSPRQLAGPNEQFF. The CDR3 DNA is TGTGCCAGCAGCCCCAGGCAACTAGCGGGACCTAATGAGCAGTTCTTC.

This clone has only one observation. V usage is TRBV6-5 and J usage is TRBJ1-5; D not resolved. In germline, CDR1 is MNHEY, CDR2 SVGAGI. This CDR3 is built from 14 residues. V lost 5 bases and J 0 bases, leaving 8 bases between the germline ends. Here the CDR3 DNA reads TGTGCCAGCAGTATAGAGCTTAGCAATCAGCCCCAGCATTTT. The encoded protein is CASSIELSNQPQHF.

This CDR3 is CAWTLGGLAGEKLFF. The CDR3 DNA reads as TGTGCCTGGACTCTCGGTGGGCTAGCGGGTGAAAAACTGTTTTTT. The rearrangement joins TRBV30 to TRBJ1-4, with unresolved D. V lost 4 bases to trimming and J lost 7 bases, with 19 bases between them. Germline lookup yields CDR1 GTSNPN and CDR2 SVGIG (reference sequence). The CDR3 length is 15 residues.

V usage is TRBV19 and J usage is TRBJ1-1; 8 bases are shared with TRBD1. The CDR3 is 15 residues long. The V gene's germline CDR1 is LNHDA and CDR2 SQIVND (reference sequence). J was trimmed by 8 bases and V by 4 bases; bases with no gene match: 12. This CDR3 is CASSNGAAGGPEAFF. The CDR3 nucleotides are TGTGCCAGTAGTAATGGCGCGGCAGGGGGCCCCGAAGCTTTCTTT.

The V call is TRBV19, the J call TRBJ1-3, with 8 bases lining up with TRBD1. Germline assignment: CDR1 LNHDA and CDR2 SQIVND (reference sequence). Unmatched junction bases numbered 9, after V lost 7 bases and J lost 1 base. This CDR3 has 16 amino acids. CDR3 protein: CASTDRGAGSGNTIYF. CDR3 coding DNA: TGTGCCAGTACCGACAGGGGAGCAGGATCTGGAAACACCATATATTTT.

V usage is TRBV10-3 and J usage is TRBJ2-3; 10 bases match TRBD2. The V segment lost 2 bases and the J segment 1 base; nucleotides outside the gene matches: 3. Germline values: CDR1 ENHRY, CDR2 SYGVKD. The CDR3 loop spans 16 amino acids. The CDR3 protein is CAISETLAGGTDTQYF. In DNA form, the CDR3 reads TGTGCCATCAGTGAGACTCTAGCGGGAGGCACAGATACGCAGTATTTT.

The CDR3 nucleotides are TGTGCCAGCAGCCTCGGGGGGGAAGAGACCCAGTACTTC. This codes for CASSLGGEETQYF. The chain uses TRBV7-9 and TRBJ2-5; 8 nucleotides match TRBD2. CDR3 length equals 13 residues. The J segment lost 3 bases and the V segment lost 5 bases, leaving 2 bases of the junction unmatched. Germline CDR1 is SEHNR and CDR2 is FQNEAQ (reference sequence).

The chain uses TRBV6-6 and TRBJ2-1, with TRBD2 identical over 8 bases. The V and J ends lost 5 bases and 7 bases, in that order; junction bases with no gene match: 16. Per the germline V gene, CDR1 is MNHNY and CDR2 is SVGAGI (reference sequence). This CDR3 is 17 amino acids long. The CDR3 is CASSPHSGIPLGNEQFF. The CDR3 DNA follows: TGTGCCAGCAGTCCCCATAGCGGGATTCCCCTAGGGAATGAGCAGTTCTTC.

The sample holds one count of this clone. This chain joins TRBV19 and TRBJ1-3, with D possibly matching TRBD1 (6 bases). Trimming pared 5 bases from V and 0 bases from J, leaving 14 bases between. Germline-derived CDR1 and CDR2 are LNHDA and SQIVND (reference sequence). This CDR3 comprises 16 residues. In DNA, the CDR3 is TGTGCCAGTAGTGACAGGCACCCGGCCTCTGGAAACACCATATATTTT. Its translation: CASSDRHPASGNTIYF.

The chain is built from TRBV6-5 and TRBJ2-2; D is possibly TRBD2 (5 bases). This CDR3 spans 16 amino acids. Germline V lookup: CDR1 MNHEY, CDR2 SVGAGI. Trimming took off 0 bases at V and 1 base at J, with 9 bases between the two ends. CDR3 protein: CASSYSYRENTGELFF. CDR3 nucleotides: TGTGCCAGCAGTTACTCGTACCGGGAGAACACCGGGGAGCTGTTTTTT.

The chain combines TRBV19 with TRBJ1-5; possibly TRBD1 for D (6 bases). The CDR3 has 12 residues. Germline lookup yields CDR1 LNHDA and CDR2 SQIVND (reference sequence). The V and J ends lost 6 bases and 7 bases respectively, with 10 bases between them. CDR3 amino acids: CASRTGFQPQHF. The CDR3 coding sequence is TGTGCCAGTAGAACAGGGTTCCAGCCCCAGCATTTT. Complete variable domain (other parts from reference TRBV19 and TRBJ1-5): DGGITQSPKYLFRKEGQNVTLSCEQNLNHDAMYWYRQDPGQGLRLIYYSQIVNDFQKGDIAEGYSVSREKKESFPLTVTSAQKNPTAFYLCASRTGFQPQHFGDGTRLSIL.

This clone was detected a few times. The identical CDR3 is also encoded by other nucleotide sequences in the sample. The chain joins TRBV19 to TRBJ1-5; D remains ambiguous. In germline, CDR1 is LNHDA, CDR2 SQIVND (reference sequence). CDR3 length: 13 amino acids. The V and J ends lost 0 bases and 5 bases respectively, with 5 bases between them. CDR3 in DNA: TGTGCCAGTAGTATAGACCGGGATCAGCCCCAGCATTTT. Amino acids: CASSIDRDQPQHF.

The V and J genes are TRBV19 and TRBJ2-6; D perhaps matches TRBD1 (5 bases). Germline V CDR1 and CDR2: LNHDA, SQIVND (reference sequence). Trimming cost V 7 bases and J 0 bases, with 13 bases left between them. This CDR3 contains 16 residues. The CDR3 coding sequence is TGTGCCAGTAATAGACAGCTATCCTCTGGGGCCAACGTCCTGACTTTC. As protein: CASNRQLSSGANVLTF.

The rearrangement links TRBV5-6 to TRBJ1-6; a weak D match, TRBD1 (5 bases). From germline, CDR1 is SGHDT and CDR2 YYEEEE. V lost 2 bases, J lost 6 bases, and 9 bases lay in between. The CDR3 runs to 14 residues. CDR3 sequence reads: CASSFQGGNSPLHF. The CDR3 DNA reads as TGTGCCAGCAGCTTCCAGGGTGGTAATTCACCCCTCCACTTT.

This sequence joins TRBV6-6 and TRBJ2-2, with D possibly being TRBD1 (5 bases). Germline CDR1 is MNHNY and CDR2 is SVGAGI (reference sequence). V shed 11 bases and J shed 4 bases, with 20 bases lying between them. This CDR3 spans 15 amino acids. CDR3 in amino acids: CASSVGPPFTGELFF. CDR3 bases: TGTGCCTCCTCCGTGGGGCCCCCATTCACCGGGGAGCTGTTTTTT.

This clone was seen a single time. The sample holds other DNA sequences that translate to the same CDR3. The chain is built from TRBV9 and TRBJ1-5; D call uncertain. The V end lost 0 bases, the J end lost 7 bases, and 8 bases lay between the germline ends. CDR1 is SGDLS and CDR2 is YYNGEE in the germline V gene. The CDR3 has 13 amino acids. CDR3 DNA: TGTGCCAGCAGCGTAGATGGAGAACAGCCCCAGCATTTT. Its translation is CASSVDGEQPQHF.

This chain uses TRBV3-1 (or the pseudogene TRBV3-2) with TRBJ2-3, with D uncertain. The CDR3 loop spans 16 amino acids. CDR1 and CDR2 (germline): LGHDT, YNNKEL (reference sequence). Deletions cut 4 bases from V and 0 bases from J, with 14 bases between. CDR3 residues: CASSPPRASSTDTQYF. The CDR3 nucleotides are TGTGCCAGCAGCCCCCCCCGAGCATCTAGCACAGATACGCAGTATTTT.

J is TRBJ1-6 and V is TRBV30; D unclear. Germline values: CDR1 GTSNPN, CDR2 SVGIG (reference sequence). Trimming removed 5 bases from V and 9 bases from J, with 11 bases in between. The CDR3 runs to 12 residues. CDR3 sequence (DNA): TGTGCCTGGGAAGCCTCGGTTTCACCCCTCCACTTT. As protein: CAWEASVSPLHF.

V gene TRBV28 combines with J gene TRBJ2-7; TRBD2 aligns across 7 bases. CDR3 length: 15 amino acids. The junction had 11 bases not matched to a gene; V was cut back by 4 bases and J by 5 bases. Germline-derived CDR1 and CDR2 are MDHEN and SYDVKM. The CDR3 reads CASSSPGAGVDEQYV. The CDR3 DNA reads as TGTGCCAGCAGTTCCCCCGGTGCGGGGGTTGACGAGCAGTACGTC.